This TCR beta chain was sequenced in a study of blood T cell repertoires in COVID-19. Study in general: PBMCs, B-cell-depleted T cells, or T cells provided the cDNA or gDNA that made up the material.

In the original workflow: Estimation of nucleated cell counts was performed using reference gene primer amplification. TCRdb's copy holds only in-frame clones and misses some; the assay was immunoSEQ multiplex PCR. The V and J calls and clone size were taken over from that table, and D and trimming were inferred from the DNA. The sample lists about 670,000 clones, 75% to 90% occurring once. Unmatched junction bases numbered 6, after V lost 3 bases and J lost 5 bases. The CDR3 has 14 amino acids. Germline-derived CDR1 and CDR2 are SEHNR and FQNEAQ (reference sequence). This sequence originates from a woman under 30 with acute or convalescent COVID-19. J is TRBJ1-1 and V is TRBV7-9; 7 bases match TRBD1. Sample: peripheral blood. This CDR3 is CASSFEGAWTEAFF. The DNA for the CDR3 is TGTGCCAGCAGCTTTGAGGGGGCGTGGACTGAAGCTTTCTTT.